The sequence of this T cell receptor (beta chain) was determined in a study of blood T cell repertoires in COVID-19. The authors' processing: Estimates of nucleated cell counts were drawn from the amplification of reference gene primers. Some clones are missing from TCRdb's copy, which holds only in-frame ones; the method was immunoSEQ multiplex PCR. V and J calls and clone size come straight from that table; D and trimming were deduced from the DNA. The data hold roughly 180,000 clones, with roughly four fifths observed a single time. This CDR3 has 15 residues. Trimming shortened V by 1 base and J by 2 bases, and 9 bases separated the two germline ends. CDR1 is MGHRA, CDR2 YSYEKL, per germline.

This receptor was taken from a human donor in a cohort sampled during active COVID-19. The chain joins TRBV4-1 to TRBJ1-5; D might be TRBD1 (6 bases). Source material: peripheral blood. CDR3 region: CASSQVHRGNQPQHF. The CDR3 DNA follows: TGCGCCAGCAGCCAAGTTCACAGGGGCAATCAGCCCCAGCATTTT.